This TCR beta chain is from a study of blood T cells in healthy people across ages. This clonotype was picked up one time. Trimming took 1 base from V and 13 from J, leaving 11 bases between them. Looked up from germline, CDR1 is SGHTA and CDR2 is FQGNSA. This CDR3 spans 12 amino acids. Next came a second PCR, run for about 7 to 12 cycles, which used a sample-barcoded 5' primer along with a J-beta primer mix. TCRdb reanalysed the 5' RACE reads using MiXCR and keeps one entry per CDR3 protein. The data hold over 950,000 distinct CDR3 sequences, with around 54% observed a single time. This sequence was found in a woman aged 60-70 years in good health. The chain couples TRBV7-2 to TRBJ2-1; D ambiguous. The sequenced sample consisted of blood. The CDR3 region has the DNA TGTGCCAGCAGCTTAGAACGGTACGGTCAGTTCTTC. Protein sequence: CASSLERYGQFF. Together with reference TRBV7-2 and TRBJ2-1, the CDR3 gives the full variable domain: GAGVSQSPSNKVTEKGKDVELRCDPISGHTALYWYRQSLGQGLEFLIYFQGNSAPDKSGLPSDRFSAERTGGSVSTLTIQRTQQEDSAVYLCASSLERYGQFFGPGTRLTVL.